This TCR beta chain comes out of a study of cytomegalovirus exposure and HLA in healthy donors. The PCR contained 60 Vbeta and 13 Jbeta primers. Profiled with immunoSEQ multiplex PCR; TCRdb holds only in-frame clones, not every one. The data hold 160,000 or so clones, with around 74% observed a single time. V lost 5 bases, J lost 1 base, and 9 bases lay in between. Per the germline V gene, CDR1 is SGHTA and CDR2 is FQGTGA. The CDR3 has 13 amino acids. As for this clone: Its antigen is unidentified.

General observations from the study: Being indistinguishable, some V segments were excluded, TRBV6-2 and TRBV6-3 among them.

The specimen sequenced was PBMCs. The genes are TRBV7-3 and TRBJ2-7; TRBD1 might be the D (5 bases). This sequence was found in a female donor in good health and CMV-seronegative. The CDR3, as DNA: TGTGCCAGCAGCCAAGGGGTATCCTACGAGCAGTACTTC. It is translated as CASSQGVSYEQYF.